This entry lists 16 T cell receptor beta chains sequenced from one sample in a study of CD8+ T cells in alopecia areata. The sequencing template was cDNA reverse transcribed from extracted RNA. Libraries were prepared by immunoSEQ multiplex PCR; TCRdb keeps only in-frame clonotypes and omits some of them. The table has some 130,000 clones, about 49% seen once. Here the sequenced sample was CD8+ T cells sorted from blood, taken at week 0. The receptors stem from a human donor with alopecia areata.

The V and J genes are TRBV30 and TRBJ1-5; D is ambiguous. V was pared by 0 bases and J by 0 bases, with 6 bases between. CDR1 and CDR2 (germline): GTSNPN, SVGIG (reference sequence). This CDR3 region has 14 residues. The CDR3, as DNA: TGTGCCTGGAGTGTACGGCATAGCAATCAGCCCCAGCATTTT. Translating gives CAWSVRHSNQPQHF.

This chain uses TRBV5-6 with TRBJ1-2, with D hard to call. In germline, CDR1 is SGHDT, CDR2 YYEEEE. The CDR3 totals 12 residues. Trimming left V 0 bases short and J 6 bases short, with 6 bases between. The CDR3 DNA is TGTGCCAGCAGCTTGGAGGGCGATGGCTACACCTTC. It codes for CASSLEGDGYTF.

This clone has just a few counts. V usage is TRBV27 and J usage is TRBJ2-7; 11 nucleotides align to TRBD1. This CDR3 contains 12 residues. J was trimmed by 6 bases and V by 10 bases; bases with no gene match: 5. Germline V CDR1 and CDR2: MNHEY, SMNVEV (reference sequence). In DNA form, the CDR3 reads TGTGCCATCGGGGGGACAGGGGGCGAGCAGTACTTC. It specifies CAIGGTGGEQYF.

The chain combines TRBV19 with TRBJ2-1; a possible D gene is TRBD1 (6 bases). V gave up 5 bases and J gave up 3 bases, with 14 bases separating them. The CDR3 has 15 residues. Germline V gene sequence: CDR1 LNHDA, CDR2 SQIVND (reference sequence). DNA for the CDR3: TGTGCCAGTAGTGCCGCCCCAGGGGTCTACAATGAGCAGTTCTTC. Translated, it gives CASSAAPGVYNEQFF.

V and J are TRBV4-1 and TRBJ1-1, with 9 bases aligning to TRBD1. The CDR3 contains 15 residues. Per the germline V gene, CDR1 is MGHRA and CDR2 is YSYEKL. Trimming took 4 bases from V and 4 from J; bases not matched to a gene: 7. This CDR3 is CASSPPGQGRTEAFF. DNA for the CDR3: TGCGCCAGCAGCCCCCCGGGACAGGGACGCACTGAAGCTTTCTTT.

V and J are TRBV18 and TRBJ2-7; D remains unclear. The germline V gene encodes CDR1 KGHSH and CDR2 LQKENI. V lost 4 bases, J lost 3 bases, and 10 bases lay in between. The CDR3 totals 13 residues. In DNA form, the CDR3 reads TGTGCCAGCTCACGGCAGTCGGACTACGAGCAGTACTTC. It encodes CASSRQSDYEQYF. The variable domain in full, with the rest retrieved from reference TRBV18 and TRBJ2-7, is NAGVMQNPRHLVRRRGQEARLRCSPMKGHSHVYWYRQLPEEGLKFMVYLQKENIIDESGMPKERFSAEFPKEGPSILRIQQVVRGDSAAYFCASSRQSDYEQYFGPGTRLTVT.

In its sample, this clone was seen once. The chain combines TRBV7-6 with TRBJ1-1; D possibly corresponds to TRBD1 (5 bases). Trimming took off 1 base at V and 1 base at J, with 10 bases between the two ends. Germline V gene sequence: CDR1 SGHVS, CDR2 FNYEAQ. This CDR3 has 15 amino acids. CDR3 region: CASSLGQGSNTEAFF. DNA of the CDR3: TGTGCCAGCAGCTTAGGGCAGGGTTCGAACACTGAAGCTTTCTTT. The variable domain in full, with the rest retrieved from reference TRBV7-6 and TRBJ1-1, is GAGVSQSPRYKVTKRGQDVALRCDPISGHVSLYWYRQALGQGPEFLTYFNYEAQQDKSGLPNDRFSAERPEGSISTLTIQRTEQRDSAMYRCASSLGQGSNTEAFFGQGTRLTVV.

This clone was seen a handful of times. The V and J genes are TRBV5-6 and TRBJ2-1, with unresolved D. Germline CDR1 is SGHDT and CDR2 is YYEEEE. Trimming stripped 1 base from V and 6 bases from J, with 5 bases between. This CDR3 region has 12 residues. The CDR3 DNA is TGTGCCAGCAGCTTGCGTTTCAATGAGCAGTTCTTC. It specifies CASSLRFNEQFF.

This clone was observed a handful of times. This chain connects TRBV11-2 to TRBJ2-1, with D uncertain. V lost 1 base and J 8 bases, leaving 3 bases between the germline ends. From germline, CDR1 is SGHAT and CDR2 FQNNGV. CDR3 length equals 11 residues. The CDR3 DNA is TGTGCCAGCAGCTTAGTGGATGAGCAGTTCTTC. Protein sequence: CASSLVDEQFF.

There are a few counts of this clone. The chain has TRBV7-9 and TRBJ2-1; no reliable D call. From germline, CDR1 is SEHNR and CDR2 FQNEAQ (reference sequence). This CDR3 has 12 residues. V was shortened by 5 bases and J by 7 bases, with 9 bases between the two germline ends. The CDR3 here is CASSAWTNEQFF. In DNA, the CDR3 is TGTGCCAGCAGCGCTTGGACGAATGAGCAGTTCTTC.

Only a few counts were recorded for this clone. The CDR3 coding sequence is TGTGCCAGCAGCCATGCCCCCAGGGTCTCCTACAATGAGCAGTTCTTC. The encoded protein is CASSHAPRVSYNEQFF. The V gene is TRBV14, the J gene TRBJ2-1, with D perhaps matching TRBD1 (5 bases). Trimming pared 3 bases from V and 0 bases from J, leaving 12 bases between. The CDR3 totals 16 residues. Per germline, CDR1 SGHDN and CDR2 FVKESK.

J is TRBJ2-2 and V is TRBV7-9, with unresolved D. The V and J ends lost 6 bases and 2 bases respectively, with 4 bases between them. The CDR3 extends over 12 amino acids. Germline V gives CDR1 SEHNR, CDR2 FQNEAQ (reference sequence). The CDR3 loop reads CASRPNTGELFF. CDR3 sequence (DNA): TGTGCCAGCAGACCCAACACCGGGGAGCTGTTTTTT. The full variable domain, completed using reference TRBV7-9 and TRBJ2-2, is DTGVSQNPRHKITKRGQNVTFRCDPISEHNRLYWYRQTLGQGPEFLTYFQNEAQLEKSRLLSDRFSAERPKGSFSTLEIQRTEQGDSAMYLCASRPNTGELFFGEGSRLTVL.

In its sample, this clone was seen a few times. The chain recombines TRBV4-3 with TRBJ1-2, with a possible D match to TRBD1 (6 bases). Looked up from germline, CDR1 is LGHNA and CDR2 is YSLEER. CDR3 length: 15 residues. V lost 0 bases and J 4 bases, leaving 12 bases between the germline ends. DNA for the CDR3: TGCGCCAGCAGCCAAGACGGGGGGGCGGTCTATGGCTACACCTTC. Translating gives CASSQDGGAVYGYTF.

V and J are TRBV7-8 and TRBJ1-5; possible D gene TRBD1, 5 bases. Germline loops: CDR1 SGHVS, CDR2 FQNEAQ. V was pared by 3 bases and J by 7 bases, with 7 bases between. The CDR3 has 12 amino acids. The chain's CDR3 is CASSLGRQPQHF. CDR3 DNA sequence: TGTGCCAGCAGCTTGGGACGACAGCCCCAGCATTTT.

V usage is TRBV25-1 and J usage is TRBJ1-4; unclear D gene. The CDR3 sequence is 16 residues long. The V and J ends lost 0 bases and 0 bases respectively, with 8 bases between them. Per the germline V gene, CDR1 is MGHDK and CDR2 is SYGVNS. The CDR3 bases are TGTGCCAGCAGTGAATATGGAGGGTCAACTAATGAAAAACTGTTTTTT. Its translation is CASSEYGGSTNEKLFF.

This clone was recorded a few times. The V call is TRBV4-3, the J call TRBJ2-5, with D maybe TRBD2 (7 bases). V was trimmed by 2 bases and J by 4 bases, leaving 14 bases between them. Germline V gene lookup returns CDR1 LGHNA and CDR2 YSLEER. The CDR3 sequence is 15 residues long. Here the CDR3 reads CASSQTGGEGETQYF. The CDR3 DNA reads TGCGCCAGCAGCCAAACGGGGGGCGAGGGAGAGACCCAGTACTTC.